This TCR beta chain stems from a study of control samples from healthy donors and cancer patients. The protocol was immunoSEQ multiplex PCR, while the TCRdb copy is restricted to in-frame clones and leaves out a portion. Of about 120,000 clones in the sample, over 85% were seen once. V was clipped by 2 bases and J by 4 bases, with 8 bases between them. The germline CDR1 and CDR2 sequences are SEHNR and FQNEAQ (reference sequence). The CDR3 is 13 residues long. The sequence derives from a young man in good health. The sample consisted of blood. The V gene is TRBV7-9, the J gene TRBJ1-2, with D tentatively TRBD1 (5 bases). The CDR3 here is CASSLKGTYGYTF. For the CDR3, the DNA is TGTGCCAGCAGCTTAAAGGGGACCTATGGCTACACCTTC.